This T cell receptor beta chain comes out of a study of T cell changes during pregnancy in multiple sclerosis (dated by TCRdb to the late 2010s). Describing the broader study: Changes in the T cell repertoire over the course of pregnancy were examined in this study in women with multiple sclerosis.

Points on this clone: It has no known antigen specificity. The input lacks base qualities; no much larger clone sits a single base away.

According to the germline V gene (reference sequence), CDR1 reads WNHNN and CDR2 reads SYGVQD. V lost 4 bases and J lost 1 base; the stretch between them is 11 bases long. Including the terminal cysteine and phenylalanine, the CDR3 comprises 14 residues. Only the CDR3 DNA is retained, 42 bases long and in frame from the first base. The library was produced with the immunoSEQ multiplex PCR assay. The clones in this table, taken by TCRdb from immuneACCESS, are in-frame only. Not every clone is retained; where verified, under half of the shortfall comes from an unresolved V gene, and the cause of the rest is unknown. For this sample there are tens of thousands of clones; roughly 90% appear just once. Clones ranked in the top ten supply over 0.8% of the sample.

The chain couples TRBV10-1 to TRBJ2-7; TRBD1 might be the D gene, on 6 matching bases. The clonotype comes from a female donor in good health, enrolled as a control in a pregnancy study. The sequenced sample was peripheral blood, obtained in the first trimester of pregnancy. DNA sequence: TGCGCCAGCAGTGCGGACAGAGGTTCCTACGAGCAGTACTTC. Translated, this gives CASSADRGSYEQYF.